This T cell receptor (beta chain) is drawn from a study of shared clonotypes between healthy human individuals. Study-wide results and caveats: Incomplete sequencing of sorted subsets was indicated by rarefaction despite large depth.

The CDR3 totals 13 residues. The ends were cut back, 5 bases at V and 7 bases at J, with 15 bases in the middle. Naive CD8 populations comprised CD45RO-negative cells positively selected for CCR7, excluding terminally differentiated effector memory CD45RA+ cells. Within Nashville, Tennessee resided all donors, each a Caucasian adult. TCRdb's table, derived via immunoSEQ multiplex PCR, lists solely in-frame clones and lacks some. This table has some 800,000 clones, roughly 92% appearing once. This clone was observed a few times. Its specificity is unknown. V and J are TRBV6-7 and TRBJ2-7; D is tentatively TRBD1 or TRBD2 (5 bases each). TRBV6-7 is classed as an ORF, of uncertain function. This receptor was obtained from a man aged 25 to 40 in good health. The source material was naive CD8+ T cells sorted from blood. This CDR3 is CASSHQLGDEQYF. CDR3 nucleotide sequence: TGTGCCAGCAGTCACCAGTTGGGGGATGAGCAGTACTTC.